The entry below describes one TCR beta chain. The data were obtained in a study of CD8+ T cells in alopecia areata. The germline V gene has CDR1 MGHRA and CDR2 YSYEKL. Trimming pared 1 base from V and 10 bases from J, leaving 10 bases between. The CDR3 has 13 amino acids. cDNA reverse transcribed from extracted RNA served as the sequencing template. Clones were sequenced by immunoSEQ multiplex PCR, and TCRdb holds only the in-frame ones, with some missing. The table records about 140,000 clones, roughly 82% of them present only once. The treatment was: oral pan-JAK inhibitor, 5-10 mg twice daily. The receptor was derived from a human donor with alopecia areata. The rearrangement joins TRBV4-1 to TRBJ2-2; D unclear. The material was CD8+ T cells sorted from blood, obtained at week 4, from a patient treated with tofacitinib. The CDR3 protein is CASSQGGYSELFF. The CDR3 nucleotides are TGCGCCAGCAGCCAAGGCGGATACTCGGAGCTGTTTTTT.